This entry is about one T cell receptor beta chain. The investigators introduced synthetic TCR analog templates into each PCR as spikes. TCRdb's table, derived via immunoSEQ multiplex PCR, lists solely in-frame clones and lacks some. The sample shows 75,000 to 100,000 clones, 70% to 90% of them seen only once. Time point specified: peripheral blood 6 weeks after treatment start. The data derive from a study of PD-L1 blockade in urothelial cancer. V was shortened by 3 bases and J by 7 bases, with 11 bases between the two germline ends. The CDR3 spans 12 residues. CDR1 SGDLS and CDR2 YYNGEE come from the germline V gene.

The TCR was taken from an older man with urothelial cancer. The J gene is TRBJ2-7, the V gene TRBV9; D is possibly TRBD2 (6 bases). The sequences come from PBMCs, collected around atezolizumab (anti-PD-L1) treatment. The CDR3 spells CASSGPGDEQYF. For the CDR3, the DNA is TGTGCCAGCAGCGGACCGGGGGATGAGCAGTACTTC.